This note documents a single T cell receptor beta chain sequence. The antigen this receptor binds is unknown. The record has no base qualities; no much larger clone is one base away. The data derive from a study of shared clonotypes between healthy human individuals (dated by TCRdb to 2019 to 2021). Study-wide context: The cohort included three men and two women between 18 and 49 years of age. For each donor, CD4 naive and CD4 memory were each given three plates, CD8 naive was given two plates, and CD8 memory was given one plate. To estimate repertoire size and how much clonotypes are shared between individuals, the study performed deep sequencing of blood TCR repertoires from about five healthy adults. To increase sequencing depth and limit assay-specific biases, different laboratories used diverse techniques to prepare libraries and sequence TCR repertoires. Between about 0.8 and 9 billion PBMCs per donor were obtained by leukapheresis.

Healthy HIV-negative adults with no recently reported acute infections or vaccinations were included as donors. All donors were Caucasian adults living in Nashville, Tennessee, USA. Magnetic negative selection was used to enrich CD4+ T cells, after which naive cells were positively selected on CD45RA and the negative fraction became the memory subset. After blood collection by leukapheresis, PBMCs were isolated using Ficoll-Histopaque density gradient centrifugation and then cryopreserved in the vapor phase of liquid nitrogen. Purity and quantity of every magnetically sorted T cell population were checked by analytical flow cytometry. Each sorted fraction had its genomic DNA isolated and then quantified by UV absorbance on a Nanodrop 2000c. Using the deep immunoSEQ assay, TCR CDR3 regions were amplified from genomic DNA by multiplex PCR. For each cell subset, the extracted genomic DNA was distributed evenly across all wells of several immunoSEQ 96-well plates, and each plate served as one replicate. For sorted subsets, approximately 210 ng genomic DNA, equal to 30,000 or so T cell genomes, was loaded into each replicate PCR. The purified libraries were quantified using a Qubit 3.0 fluorometer, sized with a Bioanalyzer 2100, and then quantified again using the KAPA Library Quantification kit. A separate single-read 150-cycle Illumina NextSeq 550 flow cell was used to sequence each immunoSEQ 96-well plate. In the authors' own workflow: The immunoSEQ output contained only junctional sequences without quality scores, so filtering could not match that applied to full-length reads. Sequences were annotated with PyIR, a Python wrapper for IgBLAST v1.9, and V/J genes and CDR3 were assigned using IMGT germline references. Reads were filtered out if the reads had weak V/J assignments (E-value above 1e-6), no CDR3, stop codons, out-of-frame junctions, or ambiguous translated residues. V3J clonotypes were defined by identical inferred V gene, J gene, and CDR3 amino acid sequence. To compute the percentage overlap between repertoires, the number of shared unique clonotypes was divided by the size of the smaller repertoire. Richness of each repertoire was evaluated using RTK rarefaction, the Chao1 estimator, and Recon v2.1 estimates of unobserved clonotypes. Generation probabilities for all TCRbeta clonotypes obtained by the gDNA method from a handful of donors were computed using OLGA. Here the immuneACCESS table is served through TCRdb, limited to in-frame sequences with V and J called. Missing clones are a known gap in these copies; in checked studies unresolved V genes cover under half, and the rest lacks a known reason. The DNA was the basis for D and trimming; V, J and clone size are from that table. Counted in this sample were 1.4 million to 1.5 million clones; over 95% of them appeared once. About 1.2% of the sample belongs to the ten largest clones.

Via the germline V gene, CDR1 is SGHAT and CDR2 FQNNGV. The CDR3 has 16 amino acids, counting the end cysteine and phenylalanine. Of the read, only the CDR3 DNA is kept; its 48 bases are in frame from base 1. V drops 5 bases and J drops 6 bases, leaving 20 bases in between. Broader findings and caveats from the paper: Sharing across a few donors was observed for approximately 5% of naive CD4, about 4% of naive CD8, over 2% of memory CD4, and over 0.3% of memory CD8 clonotypes. Naive subsets generally had larger estimated clonotype richness than memory subsets did. Pairwise subsampling led to the expectation that sequencing depth would affect the degree of clonotype sharing among donors. Compared with non-shared clonotypes, clonotypes shared by all four sorted-subset donors had higher generation probabilities. Sampling was restricted to blood, and TCR repertoires in tissues likely differ from the TCR repertoires found in blood. Even with the large sequencing depth, rarefaction of the sorted-subset datasets indicated that sequencing was incomplete. The genetic and exposure-history diversity represented was limited by the small number of donors.

This sequence uses TRBV11-2 and TRBJ2-1; possibly the D gene is TRBD2, per 6 matching bases. This TCR was recovered from a man younger than 40 in good health. The sequenced sample consisted of naive CD4+ T cells sorted from blood. This specimen's cell subset or site label, per the study, means: CD45RA+ positively selected. The CDR3 region reads CASSTRDSFIGNEQFF. The DNA sequence is given as TGTGCCAGCAGCACCCGGGACTCTTTCATAGGCAATGAGCAGTTCTTC.